Below, one T cell receptor (beta chain) is given with its context. TCRdb keeps only in-frame clones here, not all; method: immunoSEQ multiplex PCR. The sample carries roughly 140,000 clones, around 89% recorded once. The sample belongs to a study of T cell responses to AZD1222 COVID-19 vaccine. Study information: The analysis combined second doses at about 4 or about 12 weeks.

Germline assignment: CDR1 MNHEY and CDR2 SVGAGI. Deletions cut 7 bases from V and 5 bases from J, with 14 bases between. The CDR3 contains 13 residues. The clonotype was recovered from an adult in good health. The chain is built from TRBV6-5 and TRBJ1-1; tentatively, D is TRBD1 (6 bases). The material was peripheral blood, obtained on day 0 of AZD1222 vaccination. CDR3 in DNA: TGTGCCAGCAATCTGGGGGCATGGACTGAAGCTTTCTTT. Translating it yields CASNLGAWTEAFF.